This TCR beta chain appears in the sequencing data of a study of cytomegalovirus exposure and HLA in healthy donors. Study results and caveats: Most observed TCR sequences were rare, whereas some public TCRs were detected in many donors.

PCR was performed using 60 Vbeta and 13 Jbeta primers. Profiled with immunoSEQ multiplex PCR; TCRdb holds only in-frame clones, not every one. Among tens of thousands of clones listed, about 60% were seen once. Concerning this clone: Its specificity is not known.

The ends lost 2 bases at V and 7 bases at J; junction bases unmatched: 5. The CDR3 runs to 13 residues. Looked up from germline, CDR1 is GTSNPN and CDR2 is SVGIG (reference sequence). Specimen: PBMCs. This TCR was recovered from a woman in her twenties or thirties in good health and CMV-seronegative. This chain links TRBV30 with TRBJ1-3; 7 positions match TRBD1. For the CDR3, the DNA is TGTGCCTGGAGTCGACAGGGTTGGAACACCATATATTTT. This encodes CAWSRQGWNTIYF.